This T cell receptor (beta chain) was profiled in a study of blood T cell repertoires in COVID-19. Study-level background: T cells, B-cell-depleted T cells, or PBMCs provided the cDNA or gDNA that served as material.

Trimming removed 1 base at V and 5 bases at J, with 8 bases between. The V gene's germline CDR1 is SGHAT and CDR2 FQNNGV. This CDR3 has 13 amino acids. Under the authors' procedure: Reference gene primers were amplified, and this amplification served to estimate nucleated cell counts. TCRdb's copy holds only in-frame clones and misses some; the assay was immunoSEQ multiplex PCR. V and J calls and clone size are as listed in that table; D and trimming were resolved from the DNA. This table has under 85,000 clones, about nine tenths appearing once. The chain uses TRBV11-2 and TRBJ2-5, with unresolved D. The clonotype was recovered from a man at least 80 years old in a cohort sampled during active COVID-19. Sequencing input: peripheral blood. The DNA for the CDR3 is TGTGCCAGCAGCTTAGGACTCCTGGAGACCCAGTACTTC. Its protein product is CASSLGLLETQYF.